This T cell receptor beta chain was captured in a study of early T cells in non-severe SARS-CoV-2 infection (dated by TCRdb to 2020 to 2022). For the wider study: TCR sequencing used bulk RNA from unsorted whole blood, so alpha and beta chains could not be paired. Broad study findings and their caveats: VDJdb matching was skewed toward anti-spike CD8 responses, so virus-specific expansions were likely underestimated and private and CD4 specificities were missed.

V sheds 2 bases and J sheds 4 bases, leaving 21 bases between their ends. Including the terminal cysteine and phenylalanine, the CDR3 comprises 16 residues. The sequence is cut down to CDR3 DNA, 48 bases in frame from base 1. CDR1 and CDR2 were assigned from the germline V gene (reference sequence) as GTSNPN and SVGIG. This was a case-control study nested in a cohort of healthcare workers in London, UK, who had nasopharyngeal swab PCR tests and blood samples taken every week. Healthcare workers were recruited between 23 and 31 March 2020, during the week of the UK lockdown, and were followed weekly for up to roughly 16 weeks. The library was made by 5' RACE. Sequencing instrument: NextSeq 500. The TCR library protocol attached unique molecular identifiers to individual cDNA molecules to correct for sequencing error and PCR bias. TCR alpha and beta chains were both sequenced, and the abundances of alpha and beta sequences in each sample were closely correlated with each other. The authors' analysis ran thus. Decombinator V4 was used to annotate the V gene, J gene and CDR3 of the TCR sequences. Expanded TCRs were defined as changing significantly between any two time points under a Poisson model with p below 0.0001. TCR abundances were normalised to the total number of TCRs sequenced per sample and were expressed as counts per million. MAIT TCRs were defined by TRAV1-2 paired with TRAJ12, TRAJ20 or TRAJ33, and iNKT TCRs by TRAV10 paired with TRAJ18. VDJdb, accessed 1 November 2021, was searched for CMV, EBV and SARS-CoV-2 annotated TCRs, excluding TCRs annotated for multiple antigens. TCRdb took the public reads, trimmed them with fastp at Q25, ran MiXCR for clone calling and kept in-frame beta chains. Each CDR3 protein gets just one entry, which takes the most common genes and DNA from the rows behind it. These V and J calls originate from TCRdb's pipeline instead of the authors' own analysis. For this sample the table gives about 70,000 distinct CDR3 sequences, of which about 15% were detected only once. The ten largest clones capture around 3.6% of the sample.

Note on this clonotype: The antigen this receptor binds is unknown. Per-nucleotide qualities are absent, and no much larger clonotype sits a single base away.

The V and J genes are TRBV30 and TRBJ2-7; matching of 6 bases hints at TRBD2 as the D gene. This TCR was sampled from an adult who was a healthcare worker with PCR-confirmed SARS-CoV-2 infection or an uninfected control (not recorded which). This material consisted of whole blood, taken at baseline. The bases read TGTGCCTGGAGTCTCGGACTTGGCCGGGGGATTTACGAGCAGTACTTC. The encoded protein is CAWSLGLGRGIYEQYF.